Listed here are 4 T cell receptor beta chains from one sample, sequenced in a study of control samples from healthy donors and cancer patients. The data were produced by immunoSEQ multiplex PCR, yet TCRdb's version contains in-frame clones alone and is incomplete. The sample shows about 40,000 clones, 90% to 95% of them seen only once. Source material: blood. The receptors come from a woman aged 50 to 60 in good health.

The V call is TRBV29-1, the J call TRBJ2-1; no definite D call. With 5 bases removed from V and 6 bases from J, the gap between germline ends came to 14 bases. From germline, CDR1 is SQVTM and CDR2 ANQGSEA. There are 13 residues in the CDR3. The CDR3 nucleotides are TGCAGCGTTCAGGAAATAGGTTTCAATGAGCAGTTCTTC. Its protein is CSVQEIGFNEQFF.

The CDR3 region has the DNA TGTGCCAGCAGCTCAATCACCGGGACAGGGGGGGCTCAGCCCCAGCATTTT. Protein: CASSSITGTGGAQPQHF. V is TRBV6-2 or TRBV6-3 and J is TRBJ1-5; 11 bases align to TRBD1. The CDR3 consists of 17 residues. Germline lookup yields CDR1 MNHEY and CDR2 SVGEGT. Trimming took 6 bases from V and 6 from J; bases not matched to a gene: 13.

This clone was counted a single time. V and J are TRBV7-2 and TRBJ2-7, with 9 bases fitting TRBD2. J was trimmed by 0 bases and V by 4 bases; bases with no gene match: 10. The germline CDR1 and CDR2 sequences are SGHTA and FQGNSA. The CDR3 is 17 amino acids. In DNA form, the CDR3 reads TGTGCCAGCAGCTACGGTTCTAGCGGGGCCGACTCCTACGAGCAGTACTTC. The encoded protein is CASSYGSSGADSYEQYF.

V gene TRBV14 combines with J gene TRBJ1-2; D gene uncertain. The CDR3 totals 13 residues. Germline V gives CDR1 SGHDN, CDR2 FVKESK. With 0 bases removed from V and 4 bases from J, the gap between germline ends came to 6 bases. In DNA, the CDR3 is TGTGCCAGCAGCCAAGATTTGACCTATGGCTACACCTTC. It translates to CASSQDLTYGYTF.